These T cell receptor beta chains were read from a single sample in a study of shared clonotypes between healthy human individuals. Profiling relied on immunoSEQ multiplex PCR, and the TCRdb table lists in-frame clones only, not all of them. This sample has approximately 2.1 million clones, with more than 85% found just once. Sequencing was performed on naive CD4+ T cells from PBMCs. Source of these receptors: a man in his late teens or twenties in good health. Some clones in this sample may be carry-over from other donors' samples. Both conserved end residues are part of each CDR3. Each record gives: CDR3 DNA, CDR3 protein, CDR3 length, D gene, clone size, J gene, V gene. D genes are given only for firm matches. Size is omitted from some rows. Given values are once, few, many or a class for expanded clones.

CDR3 DNA: TGTGCCAGCACCCCGGACTTTGCGAGGGAGACCCAGTACTTC
CDR3 protein: CASTPDFARETQYF
CDR3 length: 14
D gene: NA
clone size: few
J gene: TRBJ2-5
V gene: TRBV7-2

CDR3 DNA: TGTGCCATCAGTGAGTCTTCGGGTAGATACAACACTGAAGCTTTCTTT
CDR3 protein: CAISESSGRYNTEAFF
CDR3 length: 16
D gene: NA
clone size: once
J gene: TRBJ1-1
V gene: TRBV10-3

CDR3 DNA: TGTGCCACCAGCAGAGATGTGCAGAGCTCACACTATGGCTACACCTTC
CDR3 protein: CATSRDVQSSHYGYTF
CDR3 length: 16
D gene: NA
clone size: NA
J gene: TRBJ1-2
V gene: TRBV15

CDR3 DNA: TGTGCCAGCAGCCGGGGGGGGCTGAACGCAGATACGCAGTATTTT
CDR3 protein: CASSRGGLNADTQYF
CDR3 length: 15
D gene: TRBD2
clone size: NA
J gene: TRBJ2-3
V gene: TRBV7-2

CDR3 DNA: TGTGCCAGCACCCTGGCCGGACGTAATTCACCCCTCCACTTT
CDR3 protein: CASTLAGRNSPLHF
CDR3 length: 14
D gene: NA
clone size: NA
J gene: TRBJ1-6
V gene: TRBV28

CDR3 DNA: TGTGCCTGGAGTGTACAGGGCCCGGAAAAACTGTTTTTT
CDR3 protein: CAWSVQGPEKLFF
CDR3 length: 13
D gene: NA
clone size: NA
J gene: TRBJ1-4
V gene: TRBV30

CDR3 DNA: TGTGCCAGCAGCGCGAGCGGAGTTGGGGTCTACAATGAGCAGTTCTTC
CDR3 protein: CASSASGVGVYNEQFF
CDR3 length: 16
D gene: NA
clone size: NA
J gene: TRBJ2-1
V gene: TRBV7-2

CDR3 DNA: TGTGCCAGCGGGGGGTGGACAGATACGCAGTATTTT
CDR3 protein: CASGGWTDTQYF
CDR3 length: 12
D gene: TRBD2
clone size: NA
J gene: TRBJ2-3
V gene: TRBV19

CDR3 DNA: TGTGCCAGCAGCCAAGATCCCCGGACAGGGAGGAACACCATATATTTT
CDR3 protein: CASSQDPRTGRNTIYF
CDR3 length: 16
D gene: TRBD1
clone size: NA
J gene: TRBJ1-3
V gene: TRBV14

CDR3 DNA: TGTGCCAGCAGCTTAGGAGCGTCTACCTACGAGCAGTACTTC
CDR3 protein: CASSLGASTYEQYF
CDR3 length: 14
D gene: NA
clone size: NA
J gene: TRBJ2-7
V gene: TRBV7-3

CDR3 DNA: TGTGCCAGCGTACAGGGTGGGGTGAACACTGAAGCTTTCTTT
CDR3 protein: CASVQGGVNTEAFF
CDR3 length: 14
D gene: NA
clone size: NA
J gene: TRBJ1-1
V gene: TRBV28

CDR3 DNA: TGTGCCAGCAGCCCGGACGGGGGCGCGGAGACCCAGTACTTC
CDR3 protein: CASSPDGGAETQYF
CDR3 length: 14
D gene: NA
clone size: many
J gene: TRBJ2-5
V gene: TRBV5-6

CDR3 DNA: TGTGCCACCAGCAGAGATAGGGCAGAGCGTACCTACGAGCAGTACTTC
CDR3 protein: CATSRDRAERTYEQYF
CDR3 length: 16
D gene: NA
clone size: NA
J gene: TRBJ2-7
V gene: TRBV15

CDR3 DNA: TGTGCCAGCAGTTCCCGGGAAAGCAACACTGAAGCTTTCTTT
CDR3 protein: CASSSRESNTEAFF
CDR3 length: 14
D gene: NA
clone size: NA
J gene: TRBJ1-1
V gene: TRBV27

CDR3 DNA: TGTGCCAGCAGTTCCGGGGGAATTAGCGGCGAGACCCAGTACTTC
CDR3 protein: CASSSGGISGETQYF
CDR3 length: 15
D gene: NA
clone size: NA
J gene: TRBJ2-5
V gene: TRBV28

CDR3 DNA: TGCGCCAGCAGCGAGAGCAACTATGGCTACACCTTC
CDR3 protein: CASSESNYGYTF
CDR3 length: 12
D gene: NA
clone size: NA
J gene: TRBJ1-2
V gene: TRBV5-1

CDR3 DNA: TGTGCCAGCAGTCTAGGGGCGGGGTCCTACAATGAGCAGTTCTTC
CDR3 protein: CASSLGAGSYNEQFF
CDR3 length: 15
D gene: NA
clone size: once
J gene: TRBJ2-1
V gene: TRBV7-6

CDR3 DNA: TGTGCCAGCACCCCTCCAGCGGGAAGAGTGAACACTGAAGCTTTCTTT
CDR3 protein: CASTPPAGRVNTEAFF
CDR3 length: 16
D gene: NA
clone size: NA
J gene: TRBJ1-1
V gene: TRBV28

CDR3 DNA: TGTGCCAGCAGCGTAGACAGCCTCAATCAGCCCCAGCATTTT
CDR3 protein: CASSVDSLNQPQHF
CDR3 length: 14
D gene: NA
clone size: once
J gene: TRBJ1-5
V gene: TRBV9

CDR3 DNA: TGTGCCAGCAGCCAAGGCTCGGCGGGAGTTTTAGAGACCCAGTACTTC
CDR3 protein: CASSQGSAGVLETQYF
CDR3 length: 16
D gene: TRBD2
clone size: NA
J gene: TRBJ2-5
V gene: TRBV4-2

CDR3 DNA: TGTGCCAGCAGTGCACAGGGGAGCTCCTACAATGAGCAGTTCTTC
CDR3 protein: CASSAQGSSYNEQFF
CDR3 length: 15
D gene: TRBD1
clone size: once
J gene: TRBJ2-1
V gene: TRBV28

CDR3 DNA: TGTGCCAGCAGTTTAGGCCCATCTAACACAGATACGCAGTATTTT
CDR3 protein: CASSLGPSNTDTQYF
CDR3 length: 15
D gene: NA
clone size: NA
J gene: TRBJ2-3
V gene: TRBV7-9

CDR3 DNA: TGTGCCAGTAGAAGCGGGAGGCTTGGCGATGAAAAACTGTTTTTT
CDR3 protein: CASRSGRLGDEKLFF
CDR3 length: 15
D gene: NA
clone size: NA
J gene: TRBJ1-4
V gene: TRBV19

CDR3 DNA: TGTGCCAGCAGTTTGGGCAGCTACACCGGGGAGCTGTTTTTT
CDR3 protein: CASSLGSYTGELFF
CDR3 length: 14
D gene: NA
clone size: NA
J gene: TRBJ2-2
V gene: TRBV28

CDR3 DNA: TGCGCCAGCAGCCAAGTTCGGCCCGGGGAGCTGTTTTTT
CDR3 protein: CASSQVRPGELFF
CDR3 length: 13
D gene: NA
clone size: NA
J gene: TRBJ2-2
V gene: TRBV4-3

CDR3 DNA: TGCGCCAGCAGCCAGGGTCGTGGCGGGAGGTACACCGGGGAGCTGTTTTTT
CDR3 protein: CASSQGRGGRYTGELFF
CDR3 length: 17
D gene: TRBD2
clone size: NA
J gene: TRBJ2-2
V gene: TRBV4-1

CDR3 DNA: TGTGCCAGCAGCTTGCCACAGGCGTCCCAGGAGACCCAGTACTTC
CDR3 protein: CASSLPQASQETQYF
CDR3 length: 15
D gene: NA
clone size: once
J gene: TRBJ2-5
V gene: TRBV5-6

CDR3 DNA: TGCAGCGTTCTTACAGGGTTAGAGACCCAGTACTTC
CDR3 protein: CSVLTGLETQYF
CDR3 length: 12
D gene: NA
clone size: NA
J gene: TRBJ2-5
V gene: TRBV29-1

CDR3 DNA: TGTGCCAGTAGTATTTTGGGTTGGAAAGCTTTCTTT
CDR3 protein: CASSILGWKAFF
CDR3 length: 12
D gene: NA
clone size: NA
J gene: TRBJ1-1
V gene: TRBV19

CDR3 DNA: TGTGCCAGCAGTGACACAGGGTACGCTGAAGCTTTCTTT
CDR3 protein: CASSDTGYAEAFF
CDR3 length: 13
D gene: NA
clone size: NA
J gene: TRBJ1-1
V gene: TRBV2

CDR3 DNA: TGTGCCAGCAGTTTATTCCCCCCCCGTGGGACAGGGGTTGGCACTAGCGGGGAATTGTACTTC
CDR3 protein: CASSLFPPRGTGVGTSGELYF
CDR3 length: 21
D gene: NA
clone size: NA
J gene: TRBJ2-7
V gene: TRBV28

CDR3 DNA: TGCGCCAGCAGCGATAGACTAGCGGGAAAAGATACGCAGTATTTT
CDR3 protein: CASSDRLAGKDTQYF
CDR3 length: 15
D gene: TRBD2
clone size: NA
J gene: TRBJ2-3
V gene: TRBV5-1

CDR3 DNA: TGTGCCAGTAGTACCCCACGGAGGGGGGCTGGAAACACCATATATTTT
CDR3 protein: CASSTPRRGAGNTIYF
CDR3 length: 16
D gene: NA
clone size: NA
J gene: TRBJ1-3
V gene: TRBV19

CDR3 DNA: TGTGCCAGCAGTGCGGACGGGAACACTGAAGCTTTCTTT
CDR3 protein: CASSADGNTEAFF
CDR3 length: 13
D gene: NA
clone size: NA
J gene: TRBJ1-1
V gene: TRBV6-4

CDR3 DNA: TGCGCCAGCAGCCCCCCACCGGGGGATACGCAGTATTTT
CDR3 protein: CASSPPPGDTQYF
CDR3 length: 13
D gene: NA
clone size: NA
J gene: TRBJ2-3
V gene: TRBV4-1

CDR3 DNA: TGTGCCAGCAGCCGGGACAGCTCATCCTACGAGCAGTACTTC
CDR3 protein: CASSRDSSSYEQYF
CDR3 length: 14
D gene: TRBD1
clone size: once
J gene: TRBJ2-7
V gene: TRBV7-2

CDR3 DNA: TGTGCCAGCACCGGGGACACTGAAGCTTTCTTT
CDR3 protein: CASTGDTEAFF
CDR3 length: 11
D gene: NA
clone size: NA
J gene: TRBJ1-1
V gene: TRBV2

CDR3 DNA: TGTGCCAGCAGTCTCCCGACGCCTCCCACAGATACGCAGTATTTT
CDR3 protein: CASSLPTPPTDTQYF
CDR3 length: 15
D gene: NA
clone size: once
J gene: TRBJ2-3
V gene: TRBV28

CDR3 DNA: TGCGCCAGCAGCCAAGACCCCTTTTTGAACACTGAAGCTTTCTTT
CDR3 protein: CASSQDPFLNTEAFF
CDR3 length: 15
D gene: NA
clone size: NA
J gene: TRBJ1-1
V gene: TRBV4-3

CDR3 DNA: TGCGCCAGCAGCCCCTTGCAGGATACCATTCAGTACTTC
CDR3 protein: CASSPLQDTIQYF
CDR3 length: 13
D gene: NA
clone size: NA
J gene: TRBJ2-4
V gene: TRBV5-1

CDR3 DNA: TGCGCCAGCAGTGAGTCTGACAGGGCAGGAGAGCAGTACTTC
CDR3 protein: CASSESDRAGEQYF
CDR3 length: 14
D gene: TRBD1
clone size: once
J gene: TRBJ2-7
V gene: TRBV10-1

CDR3 DNA: TGCGCCAGCAGCCAACCCACCGGGTCGAACACTGAAGCTTTCTTT
CDR3 protein: CASSQPTGSNTEAFF
CDR3 length: 15
D gene: NA
clone size: once
J gene: TRBJ1-1
V gene: TRBV5-1

CDR3 DNA: TGTGCCAGCAGCAATATAGCGGGAGAAGGAACCGGGGAGCTGTTTTTT
CDR3 protein: CASSNIAGEGTGELFF
CDR3 length: 16
D gene: TRBD2
clone size: NA
J gene: TRBJ2-2
V gene: TRBV7-9

CDR3 DNA: TGTGCCAGCAGCTTGACAGGGGGCGAGGGTGAGCAGTACTTC
CDR3 protein: CASSLTGGEGEQYF
CDR3 length: 14
D gene: TRBD1
clone size: NA
J gene: TRBJ2-7
V gene: TRBV5-5

CDR3 DNA: TGTGCCAGCAGTTTGGACAGGGATCAGCCCCAGCATTTT
CDR3 protein: CASSLDRDQPQHF
CDR3 length: 13
D gene: TRBD1
clone size: NA
J gene: TRBJ1-5
V gene: TRBV27

CDR3 DNA: TGTGCCAGCTCACCTAGCGGGACCTACGAGCAGTACTTC
CDR3 protein: CASSPSGTYEQYF
CDR3 length: 13
D gene: TRBD2
clone size: NA
J gene: TRBJ2-7
V gene: TRBV18

CDR3 DNA: TGTGCCACCAGCAGAGATGCGGGAGGACCCTACGAGCAGTACTTC
CDR3 protein: CATSRDAGGPYEQYF
CDR3 length: 15
D gene: TRBD2
clone size: NA
J gene: TRBJ2-7
V gene: TRBV15

CDR3 DNA: TGTGCCAGCCTGATTGGACAGTCTAACACCGGGGAGCTGTTTTTT
CDR3 protein: CASLIGQSNTGELFF
CDR3 length: 15
D gene: NA
clone size: NA
J gene: TRBJ2-2
V gene: TRBV6-6

CDR3 DNA: TGTGCCAGCAGTTTTTGGGGAGGCGCAGATACGCAGTATTTT
CDR3 protein: CASSFWGGADTQYF
CDR3 length: 14
D gene: NA
clone size: NA
J gene: TRBJ2-3
V gene: TRBV27

CDR3 DNA: TGCGCCAGCAGCCCCCAGAGCTCGGTCCTTACTGAGCAGTTCTTC
CDR3 protein: CASSPQSSVLTEQFF
CDR3 length: 15
D gene: NA
clone size: once
J gene: TRBJ2-1
V gene: TRBV5-1

CDR3 DNA: TGTGCCAGCAGCAGTCTGGGCACAGGAAACACCATATATTTT
CDR3 protein: CASSSLGTGNTIYF
CDR3 length: 14
D gene: NA
clone size: NA
J gene: TRBJ1-3
V gene: TRBV9